One sample yielded the 7 T cell receptor beta chains listed below, sequenced in a study of T cells expressing NK-cell markers. With the 5' RACE reads reprocessed, TCRdb shows one record per CDR3 protein and no DNA. The sample holds roughly 420,000 distinct CDR3 sequences. Sequenced: blood T cells: a sorted CD56 or NKG2C T cell subset, CD4+ or CD8+ T cells, or bulk PBMC T cells (not recorded which). Receptors were obtained from a woman aged 18 to 69 in good health.

The chain has TRBV5-1 and TRBJ2-3; without DNA, the TCRdb call of TRBD1 cannot be checked. CDR1 and CDR2 (germline): SGHRS, YFSETQ. This CDR3 has 15 residues. This chain's CDR3 is CASSPGQGFPDTQYF.

The chain uses TRBV4-3 and TRBJ2-2; the D gene TCRdb calls, TRBD1, cannot be checked with no DNA. The CDR3 has 17 amino acids. Germline CDR1 and CDR2: LGHNA and YSLEER. Here the CDR3 reads CASSQAPGTGATGELFF.

The chain is built from TRBV12-3 or TRBV12-4 and TRBJ2-3. This CDR3 spans 13 amino acids. CDR3 residues: CASSFDFGDTQYF.

The rearrangement links TRBV4-3 to TRBJ2-2; there is no DNA to check the TCRdb D call of TRBD2. Looked up from germline, CDR1 is LGHNA and CDR2 is YSLEER. The CDR3 has 20 amino acids. CDR3 sequence reads: CASSHGFGLADPRDTGELFF.

This chain links TRBV7-2 with TRBJ2-3; TCRdb selects TRBD1, and the lack of DNA leaves this call unchecked. The CDR3 has 14 amino acids. Germline assignment: CDR1 SGHTA and CDR2 FQGNSA. CDR3 residues: CASSLRGHPDTQYF. Using reference TRBV7-2 and TRBJ2-3 for the parts outside the CDR3, the full variable domain is GAGVSQSPSNKVTEKGKDVELRCDPISGHTALYWYRQSLGQGLEFLIYFQGNSAPDKSGLPSDRFSAERTGGSVSTLTIQRTQQEDSAVYLCASSLRGHPDTQYFGPGTRLTVL.

The genes are TRBV28 and TRBJ2-7; TCRdb calls TRBD2, which cannot be checked without DNA. The CDR3 contains 17 residues. From germline, CDR1 is MDHEN and CDR2 SYDVKM. The CDR3: CASRTRLAGGNSYEQYF.

This chain links TRBV11-2 with TRBJ1-5. Germline V gene sequence: CDR1 SGHAT, CDR2 FQNNGV. This CDR3 has 13 amino acids. CDR3 region: CASSFVRNQPQHF. The full variable domain, its missing parts supplied by reference TRBV11-2 and TRBJ1-5, is EAGVAQSPRYKIIEKRQSVAFWCNPISGHATLYWYQQILGQGPKLLIQFQNNGVVDDSQLPKDRFSAERLKGVDSTLKIQPAKLEDSAVYLCASSFVRNQPQHFGDGTRLSIL.